This T cell receptor beta chain comes out of a study of blood T cell repertoires in COVID-19. Overall study context: Sources were T cells, B-cell-depleted T cells, or PBMCs; the material itself was cDNA or gDNA.

In the original analysis: How many nucleated cells were present was estimated from reference gene primer amplification. Sequencing was performed with immunoSEQ multiplex PCR; in TCRdb, only in-frame clones are kept and a portion is missing. V and J calls and clone size are as listed in that table; D and trimming were resolved from the DNA. The sample has about 180,000 clones, roughly nine tenths seen once. V gave up 4 bases and J gave up 0 bases, with 10 bases separating them. The CDR3 contains 14 residues. Germline CDR1 reads SGDLS; CDR2 reads YYNGEE. The V call is TRBV9, the J call TRBJ1-1; the D gene is possibly TRBD1 (5 bases). The receptor comes from a man between 65 and 85 years old with active or convalescent COVID-19. Sequenced: peripheral blood. This CDR3 is CASSNVQVNTEAFF. For the CDR3, the DNA is TGTGCCAGCAGCAACGTACAGGTGAACACTGAAGCTTTCTTT.